This TCR beta chain is drawn from a study of blood T cells in healthy people across ages. Trimming took 5 bases from V and 0 from J, leaving 6 bases between them. The CDR3 has 14 residues. Germline V CDR1 and CDR2: SGHRS, YFSETQ. For the second PCR, which ran for about 6 to 11 cycles, a sample-barcoded 5' primer and a J-beta primer mix were used. Carrying 12 random nucleotides, a template-switch adaptor labeled each individual cDNA molecule. One entry per CDR3 protein results from TCRdb running MiXCR on the 5' RACE reads. Found here are 1 million or so distinct CDR3 sequences, less than 50% of them singletons; the top ten hold 18%.

The specimen sequenced was blood. The TCR originated in a woman in her fifties or sixties in good health. The chain uses TRBV5-1 and TRBJ2-6; D is unclear. CDR3 region: CASRRDSGANVLTF. The CDR3 nucleotides are TGCGCCAGCAGACGTGACTCTGGGGCCAACGTCCTGACTTTC.